A selection of T cell receptor beta chains follows, all from one sample in a study of shared T cell receptors in the human thymus. TCRdb's table, derived via immunoSEQ multiplex PCR, lists solely in-frame clones and lacks some. The table shows hundreds of thousands of clones, with over 75% occurring only once. Separately, the same data were catalogued under a study of human thymus T cells.

The sample consisted of thymocytes. The source of these receptors is a boy under two years old with a congenital heart defect. The CDR3 runs from the conserved cysteine through the conserved F or W. The D gene is left open where the match is weak. Clone size, where shown, is once, few, many, or a class for clones that have expanded.

>TRBD2|TRBV7-6|.|TRBJ2-5
CASSLNSGSSETQYF
TGTGCCAGCAGCTTAAATAGCGGGAGTAGCGAGACCCAGTACTTC
>TRBD2|TRBV7-2|.|TRBJ2-1
CASSYRGDSYNEQFF
TGTGCCAGCAGTTATCGGGGGGACTCCTACAATGAGCAGTTCTTC
>TRBD1|TRBV29-1|.|TRBJ1-2
CSAASGTGGRANYGYTF
TGCAGCGCCGCCTCCGGGACAGGGGGGAGGGCTAACTATGGCTACACCTTC
>.|TRBV10-3|.|TRBJ2-7
CAISEVGPLPSPSYEQYF
TGTGCCATCAGTGAGGTGGGGCCCCTTCCATCCCCCTCCTACGAGCAGTACTTC
>.|TRBV5-4|.|TRBJ2-3
CASSLEGAGTDTQYF
TGTGCCAGCAGCTTGGAAGGGGCAGGCACAGATACGCAGTATTTT
>TRBD2|TRBV10-3|once|TRBJ2-7
CAISDIPGTSGYQIDSYEQYF
TGTGCCATCAGCGACATACCAGGGACTAGCGGGTATCAAATCGACTCCTACGAGCAGTACTTC
>.|TRBV27|.|TRBJ2-3
CASSPFGRATDTQYF
TGTGCCAGCAGCCCCTTCGGCAGGGCCACAGATACGCAGTATTTT
>TRBD1|TRBV7-9|.|TRBJ1-3
CASSPGGSGNTIYF
TGTGCCAGCAGCCCAGGGGGCTCTGGAAACACCATATATTTT
>.|TRBV13|.|TRBJ1-2
CASSLGQGRAGYGYTF
TGTGCCAGCAGCTTAGGGCAGGGCCGGGCTGGCTATGGCTACACCTTC
>.|TRBV19|.|TRBJ2-1
CASSIERSGVSYNEQFF
TGTGCCAGTAGTATAGAAAGGTCGGGGGTGTCCTACAATGAGCAGTTCTTC
>TRBD2|TRBV6-1|.|TRBJ2-1
CASSGGTSGHLGNEQFF
TGTGCCAGCAGTGGGGGGACTAGCGGCCATCTAGGTAATGAGCAGTTCTTC